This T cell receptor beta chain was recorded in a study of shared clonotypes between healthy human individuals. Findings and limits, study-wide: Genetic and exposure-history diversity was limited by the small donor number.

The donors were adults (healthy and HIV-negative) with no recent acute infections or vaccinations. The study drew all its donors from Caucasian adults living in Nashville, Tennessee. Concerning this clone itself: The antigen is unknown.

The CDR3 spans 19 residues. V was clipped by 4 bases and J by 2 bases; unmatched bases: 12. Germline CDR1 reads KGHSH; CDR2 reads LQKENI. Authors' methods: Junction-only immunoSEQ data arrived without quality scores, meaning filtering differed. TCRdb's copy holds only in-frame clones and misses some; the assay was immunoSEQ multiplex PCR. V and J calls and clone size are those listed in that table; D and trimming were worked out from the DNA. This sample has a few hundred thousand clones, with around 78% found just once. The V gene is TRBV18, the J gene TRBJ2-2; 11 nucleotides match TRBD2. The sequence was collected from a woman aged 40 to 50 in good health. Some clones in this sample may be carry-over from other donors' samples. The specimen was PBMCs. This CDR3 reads CASSLLLGTSGYNTGELFF. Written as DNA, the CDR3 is TGTGCCAGCTCACTACTTCTCGGGACTAGCGGTTATAACACCGGGGAGCTGTTTTTT. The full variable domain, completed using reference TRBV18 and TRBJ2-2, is NAGVMQNPRHLVRRRGQEARLRCSPMKGHSHVYWYRQLPEEGLKFMVYLQKENIIDESGMPKERFSAEFPKEGPSILRIQQVVRGDSAAYFCASSLLLGTSGYNTGELFFGEGSRLTVL.